This T cell receptor (beta chain) was observed in a study of T cells after posttransplantation cyclophosphamide. Assay: immunoSEQ multiplex PCR; the TCRdb copy retains only in-frame clones and omits some. The table has approximately 3,300 clones, roughly 95% seen once. The CDR3 has 16 amino acids. Germline V gene sequence: CDR1 MNHNY, CDR2 SVGAGI (reference sequence). With 6 bases removed from V and 2 bases from J, the gap between germline ends came to 19 bases. The rearrangement links TRBV6-6 to TRBJ2-5, with D tentatively TRBD1 (6 bases). This sequence originates from a woman in her 50s in good health and a related stem cell transplant donor. Specimen: naive CD8+ T cells sorted from PBMCs. The chain's CDR3 is CASRTPGTTTQETQYF. CDR3 nucleotides: TGTGCCAGCAGAACCCCCGGGACAACTACACAAGAGACCCAGTACTTC.